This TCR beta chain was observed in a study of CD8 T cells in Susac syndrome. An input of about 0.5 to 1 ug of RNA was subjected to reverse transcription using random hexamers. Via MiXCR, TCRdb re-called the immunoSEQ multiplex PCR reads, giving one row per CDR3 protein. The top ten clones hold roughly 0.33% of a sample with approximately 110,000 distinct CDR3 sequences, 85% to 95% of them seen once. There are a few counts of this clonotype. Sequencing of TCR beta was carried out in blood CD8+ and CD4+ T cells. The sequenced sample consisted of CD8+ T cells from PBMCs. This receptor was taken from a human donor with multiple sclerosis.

Here the CDR3 reads CASSSGPPEAFF. The DNA for the CDR3 is TGTGCCAGTAGCTCGGGACCTCCGGAAGCTTTCTTT. The rearrangement links TRBV19 to TRBJ1-1; possible D gene TRBD1, 5 bases. The CDR3 sequence is 12 residues long. Germline assignment: CDR1 LNHDA and CDR2 SQIVND (reference sequence). V lost 6 bases and J lost 8, with 13 bases in between. Combining the CDR3 with reference TRBV19 and TRBJ1-1 gives the whole variable domain DGGITQSPKYLFRKEGQNVTLSCEQNLNHDAMYWYRQDPGQGLRLIYYSQIVNDFQKGDIAEGYSVSREKKESFPLTVTSAQKNPTAFYLCASSSGPPEAFFGQGTRLTVV.